This T cell receptor (beta chain) emerged from a study of cytomegalovirus exposure and HLA in healthy donors. About the study: Early released data had about 80 million unique TCRs, all coming from HLA-typed donors. Study-wide results and limits: In a later analysis, V- and J-gene trimming of beta chains associated with a DCLRE1C missense variant, replicated independently.

In regard to this clone: Its specificity is not known.

The ends were cut back, 7 bases at V and 0 bases at J, with 7 bases in the middle. Looked up from germline, CDR1 is MNHEY and CDR2 is SVGAGI. The CDR3 runs to 13 residues. Primers included in the PCR were 60 Vbeta and 13 Jbeta primers. Sequencing was performed with immunoSEQ multiplex PCR; in TCRdb, only in-frame clones are kept and a portion is missing. The sample has under 200,000 clones; 77% are singletons. Material for sequencing was PBMCs. The J gene is TRBJ1-3, the V gene TRBV6-5, with no clear D. This TCR came from a woman in her thirties or forties in good health and CMV-seropositive. The CDR3 DNA is TGTGCCAGCAACCCCAGCTCTGGAAACACCATATATTTT. Translated: CASNPSSGNTIYF.